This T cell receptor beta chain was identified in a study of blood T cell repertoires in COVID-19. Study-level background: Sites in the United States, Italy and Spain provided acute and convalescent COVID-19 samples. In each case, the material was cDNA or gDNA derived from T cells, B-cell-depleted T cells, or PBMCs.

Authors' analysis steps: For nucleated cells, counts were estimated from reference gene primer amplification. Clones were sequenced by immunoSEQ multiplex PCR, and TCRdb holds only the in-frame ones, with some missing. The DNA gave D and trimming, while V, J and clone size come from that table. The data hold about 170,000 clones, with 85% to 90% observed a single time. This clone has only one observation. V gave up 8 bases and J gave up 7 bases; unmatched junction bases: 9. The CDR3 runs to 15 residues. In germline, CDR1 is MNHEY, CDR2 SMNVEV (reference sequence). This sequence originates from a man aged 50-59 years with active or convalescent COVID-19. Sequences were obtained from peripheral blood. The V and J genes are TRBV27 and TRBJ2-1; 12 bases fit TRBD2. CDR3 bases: TGTGCCAGCGGCAGACTAGCGGGGGCGATAAATGAGCAGTTCTTC. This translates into CASGRLAGAINEQFF.